This TCR beta chain derives from a study of vaccination and CD4 T cells after COVID-19. Germline V gene sequence: CDR1 SGHAT, CDR2 FQDESV (reference sequence). V shed 5 bases and J 2 bases; nucleotides not matched to a gene: 5. The CDR3 contains 16 residues. Worth noting for this clonotype: The antigen remains undetermined.

Sequenced with the Oncomine TCR Beta short-read assay was DNA taken from cultured CD4+ T cells. TCRdb fed the PCR reads into MiXCR, producing one record per CDR3 protein. The sample comprises about 12,000 distinct CDR3 sequences, around three fifths of which are singletons, and under 15% rests with the top ten. Treatment: approximately nine-day PBMC culture with coronavirus spike peptide pools or control peptides (ViraFEST assay). Positive tests by PCR, dated March to December 2020, predated US Alpha, Beta and Delta variants. V gene TRBV11-1 combines with J gene TRBJ2-5; TRBD2 matches at 13 bases. This TCR derives from a human donor who had recovered from COVID-19. The sequencing sample was made of CD4+ T cells from blood, cultured in vitro. For the CDR3, the DNA is TGTGCCAGCAGCCCCGGGACTAGCGGGACTCAAGAGACCCAGTACTTC. This translates into CASSPGTSGTQETQYF.